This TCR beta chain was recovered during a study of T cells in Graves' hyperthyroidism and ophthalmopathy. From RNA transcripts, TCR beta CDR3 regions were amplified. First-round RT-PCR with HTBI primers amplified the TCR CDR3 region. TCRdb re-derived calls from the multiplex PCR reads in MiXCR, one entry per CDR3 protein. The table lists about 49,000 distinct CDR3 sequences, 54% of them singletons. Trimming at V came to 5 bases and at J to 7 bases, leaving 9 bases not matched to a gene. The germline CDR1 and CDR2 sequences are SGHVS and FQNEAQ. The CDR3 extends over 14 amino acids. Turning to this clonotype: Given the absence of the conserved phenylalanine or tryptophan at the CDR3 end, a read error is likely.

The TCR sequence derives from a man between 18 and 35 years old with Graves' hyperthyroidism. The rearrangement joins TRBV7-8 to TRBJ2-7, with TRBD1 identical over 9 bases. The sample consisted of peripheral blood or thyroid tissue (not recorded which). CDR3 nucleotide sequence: TGTGCCAGCAGCCTGTGGGACAGGGAGTATGAGCAGTACTCC. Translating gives CASSLWDREYEQYS.